The 7 T cell receptor beta chains listed next were all sequenced from one sample in a study of shared clonotypes between healthy human individuals. TCRdb's copy holds only in-frame clones and misses some; the assay was immunoSEQ multiplex PCR. The sample has about 1.1 million clones, about 72% seen once. The sequenced sample consisted of memory CD4+ T cells from PBMCs. Subset: CD45RA-negative fraction. The receptors shown here come from a man aged 18 to 30 in good health. Some clones in this sample may be carry-over from other donors' samples.

About this clone: Other DNA sequences in the same sample also yield this CDR3. The CDR3, as DNA: TGCGCCAGCAGCCCTCAGGGGGCTAATGAAAAACTGTTTTTT. It specifies CASSPQGANEKLFF. The chain links TRBV5-1 to TRBJ1-4; 7 nucleotides match TRBD1. This CDR3 has 14 amino acids. V gave up 4 bases and J gave up 3 bases; unmatched junction bases: 3. The germline V gene encodes CDR1 SGHRS and CDR2 YFSETQ.

Only a few counts were recorded for this clone. The rearrangement uses TRBV12-5 and TRBJ2-1; the D is unclear. Germline V CDR1 and CDR2: LGHNT, FRNRAP. The CDR3 covers 11 residues. Trimming left V 1 base short and J 7 bases short, with 2 bases between. Here the CDR3 DNA reads TGTGCTAGTGGTTTGGAGAATGAGCAGTTCTTC. This sequence encodes CASGLENEQFF.

The chain uses TRBV5-6 and TRBJ2-7; TRBD2 matches 8 bases. This CDR3 is 16 amino acids long. V trimming: 4 bases; J trimming: 2 bases; junction bases outside the gene matches: 11. Germline loops: CDR1 SGHDT, CDR2 YYEEEE. The CDR3 reads CASSRYLAGPTYEQYF. DNA of the CDR3: TGTGCCAGCAGCAGATACTTAGCGGGACCTACCTACGAGCAGTACTTC.

The V call is TRBV30, the J call TRBJ1-2, with D uncertain. The CDR3 has 12 amino acids. Trimming pared 1 base from V and 3 bases from J, leaving 6 bases between. Germline V gene lookup returns CDR1 GTSNPN and CDR2 SVGIG (reference sequence). Here the CDR3 reads CAWSETDYGYTF. CDR3 sequence (DNA): TGTGCCTGGAGTGAGACGGACTATGGCTACACCTTC.

The chain uses TRBV28 and TRBJ1-2; D remains unclear. Germline V CDR1 and CDR2: MDHEN, SYDVKM. This CDR3 comprises 13 residues. Trimming left V 5 bases short and J 6 bases short, with 13 bases between. The CDR3 nucleotides read TGTGCCAGCAGTCGCCACGGAGTTCATGGCTACACCTTC. Its translation: CASSRHGVHGYTF.

This sequence joins TRBV7-2 and TRBJ2-1, with 8 bases matching TRBD2. Germline V gives CDR1 SGHTA, CDR2 FQGNSA. V lost 3 bases, J lost 4 bases, and 11 bases stayed unmatched. This CDR3 comprises 17 residues. CDR3 in DNA: TGTGCCAGCAGCTTGTTATATACTAGCGGAGGTTACAATGAGCAGTTCTTC. This codes for CASSLLYTSGGYNEQFF.

The chain has TRBV9 and TRBJ2-1, with unresolved D. This CDR3 contains 14 residues. V lost 0 bases, J lost 7 bases, and 11 bases lay in between. Germline lookup yields CDR1 SGDLS and CDR2 YYNGEE. The CDR3, as DNA: TGTGCCAGCAGCGTAGATCTGGAACCTAATGAGCAGTTCTTC. This encodes CASSVDLEPNEQFF.